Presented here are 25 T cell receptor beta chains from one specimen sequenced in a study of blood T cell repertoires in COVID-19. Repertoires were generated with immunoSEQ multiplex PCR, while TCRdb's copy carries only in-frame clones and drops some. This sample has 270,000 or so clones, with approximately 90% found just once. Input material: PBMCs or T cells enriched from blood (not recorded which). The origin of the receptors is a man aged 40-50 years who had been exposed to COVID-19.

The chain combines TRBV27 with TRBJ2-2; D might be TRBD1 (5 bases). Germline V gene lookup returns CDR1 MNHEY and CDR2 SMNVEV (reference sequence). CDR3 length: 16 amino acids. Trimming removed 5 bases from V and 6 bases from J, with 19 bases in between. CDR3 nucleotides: TGTGCCAGCAGTGTCAGGACAATCCCTCAAGCCGGGGAGCTGTTTTTT. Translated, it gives CASSVRTIPQAGELFF.

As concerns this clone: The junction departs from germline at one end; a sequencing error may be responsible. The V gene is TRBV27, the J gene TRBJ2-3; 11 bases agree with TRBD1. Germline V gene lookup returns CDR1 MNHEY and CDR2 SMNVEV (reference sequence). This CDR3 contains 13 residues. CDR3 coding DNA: TGTGCCAGCAGTTTATCGAGGACAGGGGGCTTCGATTTT. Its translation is CASSLSRTGGFDF.

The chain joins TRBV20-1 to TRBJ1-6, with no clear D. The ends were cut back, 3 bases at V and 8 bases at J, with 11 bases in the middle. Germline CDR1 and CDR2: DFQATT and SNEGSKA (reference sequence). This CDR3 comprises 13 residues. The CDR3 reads CSASTISDSPLHF. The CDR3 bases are TGCAGTGCTAGTACCATTTCGGATTCACCCCTCCACTTT.

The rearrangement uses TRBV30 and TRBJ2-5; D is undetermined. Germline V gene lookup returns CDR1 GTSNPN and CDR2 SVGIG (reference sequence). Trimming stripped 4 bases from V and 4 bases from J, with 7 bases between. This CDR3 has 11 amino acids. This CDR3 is CAWTSGETQYF. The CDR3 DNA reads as TGTGCCTGGACTAGTGGAGAGACCCAGTACTTC.

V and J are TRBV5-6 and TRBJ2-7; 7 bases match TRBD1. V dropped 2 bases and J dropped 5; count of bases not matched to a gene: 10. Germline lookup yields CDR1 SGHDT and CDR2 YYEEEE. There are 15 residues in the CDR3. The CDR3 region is CASSFTGATIHEQYF. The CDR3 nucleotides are TGTGCCAGCAGCTTTACAGGGGCTACAATACACGAGCAGTACTTC.

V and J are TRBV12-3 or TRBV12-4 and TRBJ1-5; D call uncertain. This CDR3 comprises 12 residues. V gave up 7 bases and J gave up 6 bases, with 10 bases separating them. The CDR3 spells CASTEPGQPQHF. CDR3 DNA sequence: TGTGCCAGCACCGAGCCGGGTCAGCCCCAGCATTTT.

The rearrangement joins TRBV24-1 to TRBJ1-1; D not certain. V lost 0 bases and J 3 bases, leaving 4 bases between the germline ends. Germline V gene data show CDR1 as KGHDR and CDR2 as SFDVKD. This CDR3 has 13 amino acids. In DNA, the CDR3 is TGTGCCACCAGTGATTTGTTCTACACTGAAGCTTTCTTT. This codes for CATSDLFYTEAFF.

The CDR3 is CAWNADSPSGNTIYF. CDR3 in DNA: TGTGCCTGGAACGCGGACAGTCCCTCTGGAAACACCATATATTTT. V and J are TRBV30 and TRBJ1-3; D is perhaps TRBD1 (6 bases). The CDR3 is 15 residues long. Germline CDR1 GTSNPN, CDR2 SVGIG (reference sequence). V lost 4 bases and J 0 bases, leaving 13 bases between the germline ends.

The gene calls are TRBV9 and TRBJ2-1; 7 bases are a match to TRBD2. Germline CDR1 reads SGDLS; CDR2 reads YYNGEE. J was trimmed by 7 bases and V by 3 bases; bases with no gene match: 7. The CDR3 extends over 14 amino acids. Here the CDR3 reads CASSAPGRENEQFF. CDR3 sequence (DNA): TGTGCCAGCAGCGCCCCGGGGCGGGAGAATGAGCAGTTCTTC.

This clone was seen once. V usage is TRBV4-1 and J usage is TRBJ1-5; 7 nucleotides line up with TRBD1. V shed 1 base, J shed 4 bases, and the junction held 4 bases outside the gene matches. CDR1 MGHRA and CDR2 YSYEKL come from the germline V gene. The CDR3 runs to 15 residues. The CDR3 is CASSQAETGNQPQHF. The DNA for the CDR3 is TGCGCCAGCAGCCAAGCCGAGACAGGGAATCAGCCCCAGCATTTT.

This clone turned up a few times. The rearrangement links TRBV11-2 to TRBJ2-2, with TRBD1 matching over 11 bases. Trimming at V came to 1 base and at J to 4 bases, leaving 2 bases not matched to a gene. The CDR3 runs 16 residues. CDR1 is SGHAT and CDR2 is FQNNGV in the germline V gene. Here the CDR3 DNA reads TGTGCCAGCAGCTTAGGGGACAGGGGGTCCACCGGGGAGCTGTTTTTT. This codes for CASSLGDRGSTGELFF.

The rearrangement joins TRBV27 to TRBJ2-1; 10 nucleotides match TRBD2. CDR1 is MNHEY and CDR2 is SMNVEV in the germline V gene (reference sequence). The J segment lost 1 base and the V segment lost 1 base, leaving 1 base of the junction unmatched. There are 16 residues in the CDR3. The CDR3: CASSLWGLASYNEQFF. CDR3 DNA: TGTGCCAGCAGTTTATGGGGACTAGCGTCCTACAATGAGCAGTTCTTC.

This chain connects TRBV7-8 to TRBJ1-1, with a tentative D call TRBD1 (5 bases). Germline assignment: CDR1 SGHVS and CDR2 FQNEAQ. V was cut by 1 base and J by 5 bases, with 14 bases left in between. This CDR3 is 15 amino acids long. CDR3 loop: CASSLERGGATEAFF. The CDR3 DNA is TGTGCCAGCAGCTTAGAGAGGGGAGGTGCGACTGAAGCTTTCTTT.

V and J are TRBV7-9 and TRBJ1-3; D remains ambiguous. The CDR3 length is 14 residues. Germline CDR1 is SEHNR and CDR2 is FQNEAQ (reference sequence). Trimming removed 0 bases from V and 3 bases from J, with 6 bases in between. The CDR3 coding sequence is TGTGCCAGCAGCTTAGCCGGGGTTGGAAACACCATATATTTT. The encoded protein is CASSLAGVGNTIYF.

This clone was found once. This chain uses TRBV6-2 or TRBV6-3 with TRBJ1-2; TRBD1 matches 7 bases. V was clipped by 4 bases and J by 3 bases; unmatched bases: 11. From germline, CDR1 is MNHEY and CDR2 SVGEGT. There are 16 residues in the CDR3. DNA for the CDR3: TGTGCCAGCAGTTCCCTACCTCAGGGGGATCACTATGGCTACACCTTC. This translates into CASSSLPQGDHYGYTF.

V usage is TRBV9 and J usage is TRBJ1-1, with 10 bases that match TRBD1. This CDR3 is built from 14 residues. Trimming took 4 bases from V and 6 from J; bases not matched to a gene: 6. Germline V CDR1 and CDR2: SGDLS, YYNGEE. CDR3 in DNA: TGTGCCAGCAGCCCGGGACAGGGGAGAGCTGAAGCTTTCTTT. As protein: CASSPGQGRAEAFF. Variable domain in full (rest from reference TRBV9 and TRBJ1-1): DSGVTQTPKHLITATGQRVTLRCSPRSGDLSVYWYQQSLDQGLQFLIQYYNGEERAKGNILERFSAQQFPDLHSELNLSSLELGDSALYFCASSPGQGRAEAFFGQGTRLTVV.

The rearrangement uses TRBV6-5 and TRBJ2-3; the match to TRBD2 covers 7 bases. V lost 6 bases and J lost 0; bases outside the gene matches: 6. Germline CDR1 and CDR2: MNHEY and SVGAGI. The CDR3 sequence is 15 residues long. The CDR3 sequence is CASRMREGSTDTQYF. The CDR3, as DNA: TGTGCCAGCAGGATGAGGGAGGGAAGCACAGATACGCAGTATTTT.

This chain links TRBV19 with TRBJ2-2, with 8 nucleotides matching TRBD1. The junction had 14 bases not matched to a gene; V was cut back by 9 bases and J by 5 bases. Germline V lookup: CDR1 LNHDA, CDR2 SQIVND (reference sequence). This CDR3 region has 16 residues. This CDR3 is CASAELNRGWTGELFF. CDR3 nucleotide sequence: TGTGCCAGCGCCGAATTAAACAGGGGGTGGACCGGGGAGCTGTTTTTT.

CDR3 amino acids: CASSLEDSGGDGNQPQHF. The DNA of the CDR3 is TGCGCCAGCAGCTTGGAGGATTCAGGGGGCGATGGCAATCAGCCCCAGCATTTT. The chain is built from TRBV5-1 and TRBJ1-5; 8 nucleotides match TRBD1. The junction had 10 bases not matched to a gene; V was cut back by 0 bases and J by 2 bases. The germline V gene has CDR1 SGHRS and CDR2 YFSETQ. This CDR3 has 18 residues.

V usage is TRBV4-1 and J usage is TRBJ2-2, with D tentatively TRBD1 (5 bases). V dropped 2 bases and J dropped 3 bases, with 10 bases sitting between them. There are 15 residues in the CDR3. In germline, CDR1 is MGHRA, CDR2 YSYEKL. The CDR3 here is CASSQQGGDTGELFF. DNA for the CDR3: TGCGCCAGCAGCCAACAGGGTGGGGACACCGGGGAGCTGTTTTTT.

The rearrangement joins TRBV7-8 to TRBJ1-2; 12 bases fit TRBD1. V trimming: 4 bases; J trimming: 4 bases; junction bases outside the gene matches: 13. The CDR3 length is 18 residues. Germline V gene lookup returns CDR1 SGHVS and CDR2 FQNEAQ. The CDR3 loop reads CASSSTMPGQGAGYGYTF. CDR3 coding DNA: TGTGCCAGCAGCTCTACCATGCCGGGACAGGGGGCTGGCTATGGCTACACCTTC. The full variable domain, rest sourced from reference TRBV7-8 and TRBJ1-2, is GAGVSQSPRYKVAKRGQDVALRCDPISGHVSLFWYQQALGQGPEFLTYFQNEAQLDKSGLPSDRFFAERPEGSVSTLKIQRTQQEDSAVYLCASSSTMPGQGAGYGYTFGSGTRLTVV.

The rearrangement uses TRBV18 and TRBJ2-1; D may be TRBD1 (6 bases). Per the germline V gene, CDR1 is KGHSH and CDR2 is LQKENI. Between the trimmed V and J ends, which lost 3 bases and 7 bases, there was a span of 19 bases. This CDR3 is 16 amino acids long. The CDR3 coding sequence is TGTGCCAGCTCACCCCCCGGGACACTATGGGGGAATGAGCAGTTCTTC. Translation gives CASSPPGTLWGNEQFF.

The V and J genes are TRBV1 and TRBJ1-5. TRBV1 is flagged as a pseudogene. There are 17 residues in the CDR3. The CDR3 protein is CTSNHGEGFRSNQPQHF. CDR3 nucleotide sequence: TGCACCAGTAACCACGGGGAGGGGTTCAGAAGCAATCAGCCCCAGCATTTT.

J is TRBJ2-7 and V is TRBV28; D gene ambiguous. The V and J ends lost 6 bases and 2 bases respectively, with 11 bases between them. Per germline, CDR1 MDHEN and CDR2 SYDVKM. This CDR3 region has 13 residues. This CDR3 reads CASSLELAYEQYF. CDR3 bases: TGTGCCAGCAGCCTCGAGCTAGCCTACGAGCAGTACTTC.

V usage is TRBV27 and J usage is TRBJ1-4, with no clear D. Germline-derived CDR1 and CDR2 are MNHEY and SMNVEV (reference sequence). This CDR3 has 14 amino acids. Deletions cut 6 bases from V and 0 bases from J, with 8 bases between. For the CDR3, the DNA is TGTGCCAGCAGCCCTAGTGCAACTAATGAAAAACTGTTTTTT. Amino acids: CASSPSATNEKLFF.